This entry features one TCR beta chain sequence. Its antigen is not identified. This entry belongs to a study of cytomegalovirus exposure and HLA in healthy donors. Background on the study: Researchers previously reported finding some 110 million unique TCR beta sequences from 170 million or so T cells.

Findings and caveats of the study: Available immune exposure information covered CMV serostatus only. It has been reported that TCR beta sequences accurately predicted the HLA-A and HLA-B alleles of most subjects.

Looked up from germline, CDR1 is MNHNS and CDR2 is SASEGT. The CDR3 consists of 14 residues. After removal of 7 bases from V and 6 bases from J, the junction contained 7 bases not matched to a gene. Primers included in the PCR were 60 Vbeta and 13 Jbeta primers. The protocol was immunoSEQ multiplex PCR, while the TCRdb copy is restricted to in-frame clones and leaves out a portion. The sample contains around 140,000 clones, around 83% of which appear only once. This receptor was identified in a woman aged 45 to 65 in good health and CMV-seropositive. J is TRBJ2-7 and V is TRBV6-1, with 12 nucleotides matching TRBD1. Material for sequencing was PBMCs. CDR3 protein: CASISGQGAAEQYF. In DNA, the CDR3 is TGTGCCAGCATATCGGGACAGGGGGCGGCCGAGCAGTACTTC.